This passage covers 14 T cell receptor beta chains from one sample sequenced in a study of T-cell reconstitution after alpha-beta-depleted transplantation in children. Unique molecular identifiers were used to barcode this TCRbeta library. TCRdb independently ran MiXCR on the PCR reads; one entry per CDR3 protein. The table shows some 840,000 distinct CDR3 sequences, with roughly 15% occurring only once. Sequenced here: PBMCs, mostly from graft donor cells, sampled 360 days after TCRalphabeta/CD19-depleted stem cell transplant. The receptors originated from a male patient younger than 18 who had a stem cell transplant for acute lymphoblastic leukemia, so the T cells may come from the graft donor.

The V call is TRBV15, the J call TRBJ2-3; possibly TRBD2 for D (6 bases). Germline CDR1 is LNHNV and CDR2 is YYDKDF (reference sequence). Trimming removed 3 bases from V and 4 bases from J, with 20 bases in between. This CDR3 is 17 amino acids long. For the CDR3, the DNA is TGTGCCACCAGCAGGGCCCTAGCGCGGAGTAGTGCAGATACGCAGTATTTT. This sequence encodes CATSRALARSSADTQYF.

This clonotype was found a few times. The CDR3 protein is CASSFLAGRITGELFF. The CDR3 DNA follows: TGTGCCAGCAGCTTTCTGGCGGGGAGGATCACCGGGGAGCTGTTTTTT. The rearrangement joins TRBV11-2 to TRBJ2-2; D possibly corresponds to TRBD2 (6 bases). The CDR3 runs to 16 residues. Germline CDR1 SGHAT, CDR2 FQNNGV. The V and J ends lost 3 bases and 4 bases respectively, with 15 bases between them.

The chain links TRBV2 to TRBJ2-2, with D unclear. There are 15 residues in the CDR3. The germline V gene has CDR1 SNHLY and CDR2 FYNNEI. Trimming pared 10 bases from V and 2 bases from J, leaving 17 bases between. CDR3 DNA sequence: TGTGCCAACCGGGTTTCTACTACTAACACCGGGGAGCTGTTTTTT. It encodes CANRVSTTNTGELFF.

The V and J genes are TRBV20-1 and TRBJ2-7; D is perhaps TRBD2 (5 bases). V was trimmed by 5 bases and J by 2 bases, leaving 16 bases between them. The germline gives CDR1 DFQATT, CDR2 SNEGSKA (reference sequence). The CDR3 has 14 residues. The CDR3 protein is CSARGSVRAYEQYF. CDR3 nucleotide sequence: TGCAGTGCTCGAGGGTCTGTCAGAGCCTACGAGCAGTACTTC.

CDR3 residues: CASSPNPPLAGEFEQYF. The CDR3 DNA is TGTGCCAGCAGCCCCAACCCACCACTAGCGGGAGAGTTCGAACAGTACTTC. The rearrangement uses TRBV7-3 and TRBJ2-7; 11 nucleotides line up with TRBD2. The CDR3 contains 17 residues. V dropped 5 bases and J dropped 10; count of bases not matched to a gene: 19. Germline values: CDR1 SGHTA, CDR2 FQGTGA. The full variable domain, in which reference TRBV7-3 and TRBJ2-7 provide the parts outside the CDR3, is GAGVSQTPSNKVTEKGKYVELRCDPISGHTALYWYRQSLGQGPEFLIYFQGTGAADDSGLPNDRFFAVRPEGSVSTLKIQRTERGDSAVYLCASSPNPPLAGEFEQYFGPGTRLTVT.

The chain has TRBV12-3 or TRBV12-4 and TRBJ2-7; a possible D gene is TRBD2 (6 bases). This CDR3 spans 15 amino acids. The V gene lost 2 bases and the J gene lost 7 bases, with 18 bases spanning the gap. In DNA, the CDR3 is TGTGCCAGCAGTTTATATCCCCGGGGAGGCGGAGAGCAGTACTTC. Translation gives CASSLYPRGGGEQYF.

Regarding this clonotype: At one end, the junction sequence differs from germline, possibly due to a read error. The CDR3: CACSFWRGRRREQYF. The CDR3 DNA sequence: TGTGCCTGCAGCTTTTGGAGGGGGCGGCGTAGAGAGCAGTACTTC. The chain couples TRBV11-1 to TRBJ2-7; TRBD1 might be the D (7 bases). In germline, CDR1 is SGHAT, CDR2 FQDESV (reference sequence). This CDR3 contains 15 residues.

This clonotype showed up many times. The chain couples TRBV7-9 to TRBJ2-7; D is unresolved. The V end was cut by 5 bases, the J end by 5 bases, with 13 bases between. Looked up from germline, CDR1 is SEHNR and CDR2 is FQNEAQ (reference sequence). This CDR3 contains 13 residues. This CDR3 is CASSPNGVHEQYF. The CDR3, as DNA: TGTGCCAGCAGCCCCAACGGAGTCCACGAGCAGTACTTC. Combining the CDR3 with reference TRBV7-9 and TRBJ2-7 gives the whole variable domain DTGVSQNPRHKITKRGQNVTFRCDPISEHNRLYWYRQTLGQGPEFLTYFQNEAQLEKSRLLSDRFSAERPKGSFSTLEIQRTEQGDSAMYLCASSPNGVHEQYFGPGTRLTVT.

The J gene is TRBJ2-7, the V gene TRBV6-2 or TRBV6-3, with D perhaps given as TRBD1 or TRBD2 (5 bases each). The CDR3 length is 14 residues. Between the trimmed V and J ends, which lost 5 bases and 3 bases, there was a span of 14 bases. Germline CDR1 is MNHEY and CDR2 is SVGEGT. CDR3 in amino acids: CASSSRGPVYEQYF. CDR3 in DNA: TGTGCCAGCAGTAGCCGGGGCCCTGTCTACGAGCAGTACTTC.

The V gene is TRBV12-5, the J gene TRBJ2-1; D is possibly TRBD2 (6 bases). The CDR3 is made up of 17 amino acids. V lost 5 bases to trimming and J lost 5 bases, with 22 bases between them. Looked up from germline, CDR1 is LGHNT and CDR2 is FRNRAP. This CDR3 is CASGLPTSGLPNNEQFF. DNA for the CDR3: TGTGCTAGTGGTCTCCCAACTAGTGGACTACCCAACAATGAGCAGTTCTTC.

This sequence joins TRBV4-1 and TRBJ2-7; the D is unclear. The germline CDR1 and CDR2 sequences are MGHRA and YSYEKL. This CDR3 comprises 14 residues. The germline V and J ends were trimmed by 1 base and 3 bases, with 10 bases remaining between them. The CDR3 is CASSQVAAHYEQYF. The CDR3 bases are TGCGCCAGCAGCCAAGTCGCTGCTCACTACGAGCAGTACTTC.

This clonotype was counted a few times. This sequence joins TRBV7-6 and TRBJ2-7, with D hard to call. Looked up from germline, CDR1 is SGHVS and CDR2 is FNYEAQ. Trimming removed 5 bases at V and 2 bases at J, with 10 bases between. This CDR3 is 13 amino acids long. CDR3 in DNA: TGTGCCAGCAGCCCATCAGACACCTACGAGCAGTACTTC. It translates to CASSPSDTYEQYF.

CDR3 amino acids: CASSLVGNVGPSNQPQHF. The CDR3 DNA follows: TGTGCCAGCAGCTTAGTCGGAAACGTTGGGCCTAGCAATCAGCCCCAGCATTTT. The rearrangement links TRBV11-1 to TRBJ1-5; no clear D gene. The CDR3 has 18 residues. Germline CDR1 is SGHAT and CDR2 is FQDESV (reference sequence). The V gene lost 1 base and the J gene lost 0 bases, with 16 bases spanning the gap.

This clonotype was counted many times. The chain combines TRBV6-5 with TRBJ1-1; D gene ambiguous. The length of the CDR3 is 11 residues. Germline-derived CDR1 and CDR2 are MNHEY and SVGAGI. Trimming stripped 2 bases from V and 8 bases from J, with 6 bases between. The CDR3 bases are TGTGCCAGCAGTTACGCGTGGGAAGCTTTCTTT. Its translation is CASSYAWEAFF.